Listed below are T cell receptor beta chains from one sample, sequenced in a study. TCRdb redid the calling of the RT-PCR reads with MiXCR, one entry per CDR3 protein. Here the sample spans about 680,000 distinct CDR3 sequences, 13% to 15% being singletons. The sequenced material came from memory CD4+ T cells from blood. These receptors were collected from a female donor in good health, serving as a healthy control. Both conserved end residues are part of each CDR3. Fields, in order: V gene, J gene, clone size, D gene, CDR3 protein, CDR3 DNA. D genes are given only for firm matches. The listing skips clone size in some rows; elsewhere it reads once, few, many or a size class.

v_call: TRBV7-9; j_call: TRBJ2-7; clone_size: few; d_call: .; cdr3_aa: CASSPTSDRDEQYF; cdr3_nt: TGTGCCAGCAGCCCGACCTCCGACCGCGACGAGCAGTACTTC
v_call: TRBV12-3/TRBV12-4; j_call: TRBJ1-4; clone_size: many; d_call: TRBD1; cdr3_aa: CASSWTGGEKLFF; cdr3_nt: TGTGCCAGCAGTTGGACAGGGGGCGAAAAACTGTTTTTT
v_call: TRBV5-1; j_call: TRBJ2-1; clone_size: few; d_call: .; cdr3_aa: CASSLLGEDEQFF; cdr3_nt: TGCGCCAGCAGCTTGTTAGGGGAGGATGAGCAGTTCTTC
v_call: TRBV20-1; j_call: TRBJ1-1; clone_size: .; d_call: .; cdr3_aa: CSARDDNVGRAFF; cdr3_nt: TGCAGTGCTAGAGATGATAATGTAGGGCGAGCTTTCTTT
v_call: TRBV4-3; j_call: TRBJ2-2; clone_size: many; d_call: .; cdr3_aa: CASSQAGGANTGELFF; cdr3_nt: TGCGCCAGCAGCCAAGCTGGGGGAGCGAACACCGGGGAGCTGTTTTTT
v_call: TRBV7-8; j_call: TRBJ1-1; clone_size: few; d_call: .; cdr3_aa: CASSFLTEAFF; cdr3_nt: TGTGCCAGCAGCTTTCTCACTGAAGCTTTCTTT
v_call: TRBV7-2; j_call: TRBJ1-2; clone_size: .; d_call: .; cdr3_aa: CASRSTAISNYGYTF; cdr3_nt: TGTGCCAGCAGATCCACAGCGATAAGTAACTATGGCTACACCTTC
v_call: TRBV29-1; j_call: TRBJ1-4; clone_size: many; d_call: .; cdr3_aa: CSVDRGGEKLFF; cdr3_nt: TGCAGCGTTGACAGGGGCGGTGAAAAACTGTTTTTT
v_call: TRBV5-1; j_call: TRBJ2-3; clone_size: .; d_call: .; cdr3_aa: CASSFWGSTTDTQYF; cdr3_nt: TGCGCCAGCAGCTTTTGGGGGTCGACCACAGATACGCAGTATTTT
v_call: TRBV7-7; j_call: TRBJ2-5; clone_size: .; d_call: TRBD1; cdr3_aa: CASSLNRGTETQYF; cdr3_nt: TGTGCTAGCAGCTTAAACAGGGGCACAGAGACCCAGTACTTC
v_call: TRBV11-2; j_call: TRBJ2-1; clone_size: many; d_call: .; cdr3_aa: CASSLDRILLGNEQFF; cdr3_nt: TGTGCCAGCAGCTTAGATCGGATCCTCCTCGGGAATGAGCAGTTCTTC
v_call: TRBV4-3; j_call: TRBJ1-5; clone_size: .; d_call: .; cdr3_aa: CASSPSPLGDQPQHF; cdr3_nt: TGCGCCAGCAGCCCCTCCCCCTTAGGGGATCAGCCCCAGCATTTT
v_call: TRBV5-6; j_call: TRBJ2-1; clone_size: few; d_call: .; cdr3_aa: CASSLRGDVYNEQFF; cdr3_nt: TGTGCCAGCAGCTTGAGGGGAGACGTTTACAATGAGCAGTTCTTC
v_call: TRBV7-3; j_call: TRBJ1-4; clone_size: .; d_call: .; cdr3_aa: CASSSGRGNEKLFF; cdr3_nt: TGTGCCAGCAGCTCCGGCAGGGGTAATGAAAAACTGTTTTTT
v_call: TRBV18; j_call: TRBJ2-2; clone_size: .; d_call: .; cdr3_aa: CASSPGVAGELFF; cdr3_nt: TGTGCCAGCTCACCAGGAGTAGCCGGGGAGCTGTTTTTT
v_call: TRBV20-1; j_call: TRBJ2-7; clone_size: many; d_call: TRBD1; cdr3_aa: CSAGDRTGMHEQYF; cdr3_nt: TGCAGTGCTGGGGACAGGACGGGTATGCACGAGCAGTACTTC
v_call: TRBV20-1; j_call: TRBJ2-3; clone_size: .; d_call: .; cdr3_aa: CSARDSGGSTDTQYF; cdr3_nt: TGCAGTGCTAGAGATTCCGGCGGGAGCACAGATACGCAGTATTTT
v_call: TRBV28; j_call: TRBJ2-1; clone_size: few; d_call: TRBD2; cdr3_aa: CASRVAGGYYNEQFF; cdr3_nt: TGTGCCAGCAGAGTAGCGGGAGGGTACTACAATGAGCAGTTCTTC
v_call: TRBV11-2; j_call: TRBJ2-5; clone_size: few; d_call: .; cdr3_aa: CASSRGAGPSETQYF; cdr3_nt: TGTGCCAGCAGCCGGGGGGCCGGTCCTAGTGAGACCCAGTACTTC
v_call: TRBV6-2/TRBV6-3; j_call: TRBJ1-6; clone_size: few; d_call: .; cdr3_aa: CASSYDSARMAHF; cdr3_nt: TGTGCCAGCAGTTACGATTCCGCCAGGATGGCCCACTTT
v_call: TRBV29-1; j_call: TRBJ2-1; clone_size: many; d_call: TRBD2; cdr3_aa: CSAVAGSSYNEQFF; cdr3_nt: TGCAGCGCCGTAGCGGGTAGCTCCTACAATGAGCAGTTCTTC
v_call: TRBV10-3; j_call: TRBJ1-6; clone_size: .; d_call: .; cdr3_aa: CAISELAGQNSPLHF; cdr3_nt: TGTGCCATCAGTGAGTTGGCGGGGCAAAATTCACCCCTCCACTTT
v_call: TRBV24-1; j_call: TRBJ2-5; clone_size: .; d_call: .; cdr3_aa: CATSDLTQTGAQYF; cdr3_nt: TGTGCCACCAGTGACCTGACCCAAACAGGAGCCCAGTACTTC
v_call: TRBV12-3/TRBV12-4; j_call: TRBJ2-6; clone_size: few; d_call: .; cdr3_aa: CASSSGVTGFGANVLTF; cdr3_nt: TGTGCCAGCAGTTCGGGAGTAACAGGGTTTGGGGCCAACGTCCTGACTTTC
v_call: TRBV4-1; j_call: TRBJ2-7; clone_size: .; d_call: .; cdr3_aa: CASSQGLQGYEQYF; cdr3_nt: TGCGCCAGCAGCCAAGGTCTCCAAGGCTACGAGCAGTACTTC
v_call: TRBV20-1; j_call: TRBJ2-7; clone_size: many; d_call: .; cdr3_aa: CSSLRGAGEQYF; cdr3_nt: TGCAGTTCCTTACGGGGGGCGGGGGAGCAGTACTTC
v_call: TRBV28; j_call: TRBJ2-7; clone_size: few; d_call: .; cdr3_aa: CASRWGAGSDNEQYF; cdr3_nt: TGTGCCAGCAGGTGGGGGGCGGGCTCCGACAACGAGCAGTACTTC
v_call: TRBV19; j_call: TRBJ2-7; clone_size: .; d_call: .; cdr3_aa: CASSIDVTSATYEQYF; cdr3_nt: TGTGCCAGTAGTATAGATGTTACCAGCGCAACCTACGAGCAGTACTTC
v_call: TRBV2; j_call: TRBJ2-2; clone_size: few; d_call: .; cdr3_aa: CASSVEGPANTGELFF; cdr3_nt: TGTGCCAGCAGTGTCGAAGGGCCAGCCAACACCGGGGAGCTGTTTTTT
v_call: TRBV12-3/TRBV12-4; j_call: TRBJ2-3; clone_size: many; d_call: .; cdr3_aa: CASSLGEADTQYF; cdr3_nt: TGTGCCAGCAGTTTGGGAGAGGCAGATACGCAGTATTTT
v_call: TRBV5-1; j_call: TRBJ2-7; clone_size: .; d_call: .; cdr3_aa: CASSLGQGGTYEQYF; cdr3_nt: TGCGCCAGCAGCTTGGGTCAGGGAGGAACCTACGAGCAGTACTTC
v_call: TRBV11-2; j_call: TRBJ2-7; clone_size: few; d_call: TRBD1; cdr3_aa: CASSLGQGRPYEQYF; cdr3_nt: TGTGCCAGCAGCTTAGGACAGGGGCGACCCTACGAGCAGTACTTC
v_call: TRBV20-1; j_call: TRBJ2-7; clone_size: few; d_call: .; cdr3_aa: CSARTPGVHEQYF; cdr3_nt: TGCAGTGCTAGAACCCCAGGGGTCCACGAGCAGTACTTC
v_call: TRBV7-2; j_call: TRBJ1-5; clone_size: many; d_call: TRBD1; cdr3_aa: CASSLDSWTGWNQPQHF; cdr3_nt: TGTGCCAGCAGCTTAGACTCTTGGACAGGGTGGAATCAGCCCCAGCATTTT
v_call: TRBV12-3/TRBV12-4; j_call: TRBJ2-2; clone_size: .; d_call: TRBD2; cdr3_aa: CASSFVLAGAPNTGELFF; cdr3_nt: TGTGCCAGCAGTTTTGTGCTAGCGGGAGCCCCGAACACCGGGGAGCTGTTTTTT
v_call: TRBV18; j_call: TRBJ2-1; clone_size: .; d_call: .; cdr3_aa: CASSRTGTTNEQFF; cdr3_nt: TGTGCCAGCTCACGAACCGGGACCACTAATGAGCAGTTCTTC
v_call: TRBV12-3/TRBV12-4; j_call: TRBJ1-2; clone_size: .; d_call: .; cdr3_aa: CASTFIRASHGYTF; cdr3_nt: TGTGCCAGCACTTTTATAAGGGCCTCCCATGGCTACACCTTC
v_call: TRBV6-2/TRBV6-3; j_call: TRBJ2-1; clone_size: many; d_call: .; cdr3_aa: CASSYRVNEQFF; cdr3_nt: TGTGCCAGCAGTTACAGGGTCAACGAGCAGTTCTTC
v_call: TRBV7-9; j_call: TRBJ2-2; clone_size: few; d_call: .; cdr3_aa: CASSPSGGHTGELFF; cdr3_nt: TGTGCCAGCAGCCCTTCCGGGGGGCACACCGGGGAGCTGTTTTTT
v_call: TRBV12-3/TRBV12-4; j_call: TRBJ2-2; clone_size: many; d_call: TRBD2; cdr3_aa: CASSLLAGAGELFF; cdr3_nt: TGTGCCAGCAGTTTACTAGCGGGAGCCGGGGAGCTGTTTTTT
v_call: TRBV5-1; j_call: TRBJ2-1; clone_size: few; d_call: .; cdr3_aa: CASSGEVEQFF; cdr3_nt: TGCGCCAGCAGCGGGGAGGTTGAGCAGTTCTTC